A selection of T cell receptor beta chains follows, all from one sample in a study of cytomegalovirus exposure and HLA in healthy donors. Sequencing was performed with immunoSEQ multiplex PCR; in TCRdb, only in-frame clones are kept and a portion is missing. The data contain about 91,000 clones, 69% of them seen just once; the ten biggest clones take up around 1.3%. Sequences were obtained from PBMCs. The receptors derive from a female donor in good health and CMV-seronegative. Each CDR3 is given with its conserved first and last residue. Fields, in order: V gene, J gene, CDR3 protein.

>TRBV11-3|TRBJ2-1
CASSFWTSGNEQFF
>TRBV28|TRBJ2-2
CASSPSGTGELFF
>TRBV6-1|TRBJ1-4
CASRMSGMEKLFF
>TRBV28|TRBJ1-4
CASSFRGAATNEKLFF
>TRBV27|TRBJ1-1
CASTNSQGATEAFF
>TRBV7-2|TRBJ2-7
CASTWDSSYEQYF
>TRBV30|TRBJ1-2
CACPEGQGSGYTF
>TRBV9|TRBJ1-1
CASSETGGTEAFF
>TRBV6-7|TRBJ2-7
CASSRVNGPRVYEQYF
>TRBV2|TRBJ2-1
CASSAGRNPYNEQFF
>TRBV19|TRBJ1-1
CASSFRQGGYTEAFF
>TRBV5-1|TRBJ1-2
CASSDGDRNYGYTF
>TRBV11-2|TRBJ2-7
CATVGQGGSYEQYF
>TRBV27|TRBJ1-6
CASSPGTANSPLHF
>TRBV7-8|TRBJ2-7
CASSLSGGYSEQYF
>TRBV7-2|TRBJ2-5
CASSLSGSGVRETQYF
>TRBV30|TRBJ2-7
CAWCSGGGGEQYF
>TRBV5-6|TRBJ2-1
CASRGSGRPYNEQFF
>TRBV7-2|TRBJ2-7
CASSGAGTSGEQYF
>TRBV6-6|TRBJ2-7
CASTEGAAIYEQYF
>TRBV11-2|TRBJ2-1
CASSLVGGGQFF
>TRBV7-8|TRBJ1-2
CASSTTFLQGANYGYTF
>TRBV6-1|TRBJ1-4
CASSESWRGLNEKLFF
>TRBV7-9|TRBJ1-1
CASSSGGQGRAFF
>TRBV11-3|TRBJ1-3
CASSPRSDRPSGNTIYF
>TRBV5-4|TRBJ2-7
CASSSGQGAFEQYF
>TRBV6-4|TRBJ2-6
CASSEGDSGANVLTF
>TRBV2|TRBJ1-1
CASTSTGVNTEAFF
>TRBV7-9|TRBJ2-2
CATGSGELFF
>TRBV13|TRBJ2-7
CASSLRRRITSYEQYF
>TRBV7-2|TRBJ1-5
CASSSGLSNQPQHF
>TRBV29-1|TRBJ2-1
CSVDAQGSYNEQFF
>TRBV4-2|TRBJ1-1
CASSQDVGGWNTEAFF
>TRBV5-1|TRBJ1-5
CASRIGQGNNQPQHF
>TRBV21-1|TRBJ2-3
CASSKRTDTQYF
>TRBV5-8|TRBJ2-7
CASSSSLQRREQYF
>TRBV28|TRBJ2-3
CASSLTSGTTDTQYF
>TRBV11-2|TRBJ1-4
CASSLGASAGLNEKLFF
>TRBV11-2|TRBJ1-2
CASSSLTPQGWGSGYTF
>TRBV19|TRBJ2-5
CASSRGRGETQYF
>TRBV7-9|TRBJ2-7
CASSLNRDLDEQYF
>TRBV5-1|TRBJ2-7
CASSHKAGQGANEQYF
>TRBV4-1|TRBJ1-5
CASSQEGGDRDGNQPQHF
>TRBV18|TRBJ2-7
CASSPLGQGSNEQYF
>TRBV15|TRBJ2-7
CATSRGGSASYEQYF
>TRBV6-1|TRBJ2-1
CASSDLLAVNEQFF
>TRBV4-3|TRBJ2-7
CASSPRGSGEYEQYF